The rows below give T cell receptor beta chains drawn from one sample of a study of breast tumors, draining lymph nodes, adjacent tissues. In TCRdb, the multiplex PCR reads were re-called with MiXCR into one record per CDR3 protein. This sample carries about 220,000 distinct CDR3 sequences, around 35% of them seen once, and the ten largest clones take approximately 3.3%. Material for sequencing was axillary lymph node tissue. Every receptor here comes from a female donor with breast cancer. Some clones in this sample may be carry-over from other donors' samples. CDR3s include the opening cysteine and the closing phenylalanine or tryptophan. A D gene is named only where the DNA matches it firmly. Clone size appears in some rows only: once, few, many, or a class for an expanded clone.

j_call	clone_size	d_call	v_call	cdr3_nt	cdr3_aa
TRBJ2-2	-	-	TRBV29-1	TGCAGCGTAGGTTGGCGGCTAGGGGGGGAGCTGTTTTTT	CSVGWRLGGELFF
TRBJ2-1	many	-	TRBV20-1	TGCAGTGCTAGATTGGCGCCCTCCTACAATGAGCAGTTCTTC	CSARLAPSYNEQFF
TRBJ2-7	many	TRBD2	TRBV20-1	TGCAGTGCTAGACCCCGCTATGGGGGGGTGGGCCTCTACGAGCAGTACTTC	CSARPRYGGVGLYEQYF
TRBJ2-7	many	-	TRBV7-9	TGTGCCAGTAGCTTAGCTACAGGGGAGCAGTACTTC	CASSLATGEQYF
TRBJ2-7	few	TRBD2	TRBV3-1	TGTGCCAGCAGCCAAACACTAGCGGGAGGGCCCCCCTACGAGCAGTACTTC	CASSQTLAGGPPYEQYF
TRBJ2-7	many	-	TRBV6-4	TGTGCCCCCCGGCGGGGCCCTCTCTCGAGCGCGAACTACGAGCAGTACTTC	CAPRRGPLSSANYEQYF
TRBJ1-1	few	-	TRBV9	TGTGCCAGCAGCGTAGACGATGTCACTGAAGCTTTCTTT	CASSVDDVTEAFF
TRBJ2-5	-	-	TRBV5-1	TGCGCCAGCAGCTACGACAGTGGGCTAAGCGAGACCCAGTACTTC	CASSYDSGLSETQYF
TRBJ2-2	many	TRBD2	TRBV11-2	TGTGCCAGCAGCTTTACAGCGGGAGGGGCCGGGGAGCTGTTTTTT	CASSFTAGGAGELFF
TRBJ2-1	many	TRBD2	TRBV2	TGTGCCAGCAGTGACTCTGGCGGGAGTGCCTACAATGAGCAGTTCTTC	CASSDSGGSAYNEQFF
TRBJ1-2	-	TRBD1	TRBV5-4	TGTGCCAGCAGCTTGGAGAGAGGGGGCTTCTATGGCTACACCTTC	CASSLERGGFYGYTF
TRBJ1-4	-	-	TRBV5-5	TGTGCCAGCAGCTTAGTACCCGGGACGGCTAATGAAAAACTGTTTTTT	CASSLVPGTANEKLFF
TRBJ1-2	many	-	TRBV7-2	TGTGCCAGCAGCTTACAGGGCATTGGCTACACCTTC	CASSLQGIGYTF
TRBJ2-7	many	TRBD1	TRBV30	TGTGCCTGGTCTATTGGACAGGGGGCGCAAGACGAGCAGTACTTC	CAWSIGQGAQDEQYF
TRBJ2-3	-	TRBD1	TRBV27	TGTGCCAGCAGTTTACAGCCAGGGACAGGGCGACGTACAGATACGCAGTATTTT	CASSLQPGTGRRTDTQYF
TRBJ2-1	many	TRBD2	TRBV11-2	TGTGCCAGCAGCTCCTGGGGACTACCGACCGACGATGAGCAGTTCTTC	CASSSWGLPTDDEQFF
TRBJ2-3	-	-	TRBV11-2	TGTGCCAGCAGCTTAGATCTAGGCACCGGGGAGCAGTATTTT	CASSLDLGTGEQYF
TRBJ2-1	-	-	TRBV20-1	TGCAGTGCCACCGGGAGCGCCGACTACAATGAGCAGTTCTTC	CSATGSADYNEQFF
TRBJ1-1	few	-	TRBV20-1	TGCAGTGCTACGCAGGGAGGCACTGAAGCTTTCTTT	CSATQGGTEAFF
TRBJ2-7	many	TRBD2	TRBV29-1	TGCAGCGCCTCTAGCGGGAGTCCCATTCCCTACGAGCAGTACTTC	CSASSGSPIPYEQYF
TRBJ2-2	-	TRBD1	TRBV6-2/TRBV6-3	TGTGCCAGCAGACTTCGACAGGGGGTGAACACCGGGGAGCTGTTTTTT	CASRLRQGVNTGELFF
TRBJ1-2	many	-	TRBV7-9	TGTGTGATGGGTCGGTCGGACTATGGCTACACCTTC	CVMGRSDYGYTF
TRBJ1-5	medium-sized	-	TRBV2	TGTGCCAGCAGTGAAGCGCGTGGCAATCAGCCCCAGCATTTT	CASSEARGNQPQHF
TRBJ2-1	-	TRBD2	TRBV10-1	TGCGCCAGCAGTGAAACGGGGAGACTAGCGGGATCACGCTCCTACAATGAGCAGTTCTTC	CASSETGRLAGSRSYNEQFF
TRBJ2-7	-	-	TRBV2	TGTGCCAGCAGTGAAGCGGGGACCACCTACGAGCAGTACTTC	CASSEAGTTYEQYF
TRBJ2-7	-	-	TRBV27	TGTGCCAGCAGCGCGGTAGTGTCCTACGAGCAGTACTTC	CASSAVVSYEQYF
TRBJ2-1	-	TRBD2	TRBV19	TGTGCCAGTAGTATAGTCCCGGGGGGGGGGGCCTACAATGAGCAGTCCTTC	CASSIVPGGGAYNEQSF
TRBJ2-5	few	TRBD2	TRBV20-1	TGCAGTGCTCGATCACCCTCCGGGGGGTCCCAAGAGACCCAGTACTTC	CSARSPSGGSQETQYF
TRBJ2-1	many	TRBD2	TRBV7-9	TGTGCCAGCAGCGCTAGCGGGGTCCCATACAATGAGCAGTTCTTC	CASSASGVPYNEQFF
TRBJ1-3	-	-	TRBV19	TGTGCCAGTAGTACTACAGATTCTGGAGACACCATATATTTT	CASSTTDSGDTIYF
TRBJ2-7	-	TRBD1	TRBV7-2	TGTGCCAGCAGCTCCACCCGACAGGGGGCCTTCTACGAGCAGTACTTC	CASSSTRQGAFYEQYF
TRBJ2-3	many	TRBD2	TRBV11-3	TGTGCCAGCAGCATACGGACTAGCGGGAGTCCAGATACGCAGTATTTT	CASSIRTSGSPDTQYF
TRBJ2-3	many	TRBD1	TRBV7-6	TGTGCCAGCAGCCGAGGACAGGGGACAGATACGCAGTATTTT	CASSRGQGTDTQYF
TRBJ1-2	many	TRBD1	TRBV20-1	TGCAGTGTACAGGGGGCGGGATATGGCTACACCTTC	CSVQGAGYGYTF
TRBJ2-3	-	TRBD1	TRBV7-3	TGTGCCAGCAGCTTAGGCTCGACAGGGCCCATAGATACGCAGTATTTT	CASSLGSTGPIDTQYF
TRBJ1-5	-	-	TRBV6-1	TGTGCCGGCAGTTCAGGGTCACTTTCCAATCAGCCCCAGCATTTT	CAGSSGSLSNQPQHF
TRBJ2-7	-	TRBD1	TRBV29-1	TGCAGCTTGTCAGGGACAGGGGCCTACGAGCAGTACTTC	CSLSGTGAYEQYF
TRBJ2-3	many	-	TRBV24-1	TGTGCCACCAGTGATTTGGCCAGCAGAAGCACAGATACGCAGTATTTT	CATSDLASRSTDTQYF
TRBJ2-7	-	TRBD2	TRBV7-6	TGTGCCAGCAGCCGTAATAGCGGGGGCTACGAGCAGTACTTC	CASSRNSGGYEQYF
TRBJ2-3	-	TRBD1	TRBV11-1	TGTGCCAGCAGCCGGCTACAGGGGTCGAGCTCCTACAATGAGCAGTATTTT	CASSRLQGSSSYNEQYF